Sequencing of this T cell receptor (beta chain) was carried out in a study of regulatory T cells in long-lasting Graves disease. Both iRepertoire HTBI primers and Arm-PCR of CDR3 regions were used to build the TCR beta libraries. One entry per CDR3 protein results from TCRdb running MiXCR on the multiplex PCR reads. Among some 250,000 distinct CDR3 sequences listed, 18% were seen once. This clonotype was counted at least ten times. Its antigen remains unidentified. Time point in this sample: newly diagnosed GD, antithyroid drugs for less than 3 months. TCR sequences were obtained from RNA taken from PBMCs. Trimming cost V 4 bases and J 2 bases; bases outside gene matches: 3. CDR3 length: 15 amino acids. From germline, CDR1 is WSHSY and CDR2 SAAADI. Study conclusions and caveats: Persistent disease preferred TRBV28, TRBJ1-2 and TRBJ2-5.

In addition, the sample was reused for a study of T cells in Graves' hyperthyroidism and ophthalmopathy.

The receptor was isolated from a woman under 40 with Graves disease. The chain combines TRBV10-2 with TRBJ2-1, with 9 bases matching TRBD2. The starting material was peripheral blood mononuclear cells (PBMCs), obtained at new diagnosis, from a patient treated with antithyroid drugs. The CDR3 loop is CASSGLAGAYNEQFF. CDR3 DNA sequence: TGCGCCAGCAGTGGGTTAGCGGGGGCCTACAATGAGCAGTTCTTC.